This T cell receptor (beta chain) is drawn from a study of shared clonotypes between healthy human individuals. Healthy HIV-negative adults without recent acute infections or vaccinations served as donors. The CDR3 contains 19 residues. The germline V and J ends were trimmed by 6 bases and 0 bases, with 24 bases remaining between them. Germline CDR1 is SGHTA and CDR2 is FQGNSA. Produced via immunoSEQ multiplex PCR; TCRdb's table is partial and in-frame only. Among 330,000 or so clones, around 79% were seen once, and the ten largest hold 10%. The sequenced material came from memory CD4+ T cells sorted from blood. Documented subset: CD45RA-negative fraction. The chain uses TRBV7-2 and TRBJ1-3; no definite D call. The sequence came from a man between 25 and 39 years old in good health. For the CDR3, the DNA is TGTGCCAGCAGTCTGCTTTCTCTAACCAGACTGGACTCTGGAAACACCATATATTTT. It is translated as CASSLLSLTRLDSGNTIYF.